The clone carrying this T cell receptor (beta chain) was seen a single time. This sample is drawn from a study of blood T cell repertoires in COVID-19. As for the study in general: The origin of the acute and convalescent COVID-19 samples was the United States, Italy and Spain. From T cells, B-cell-depleted T cells, or PBMCs came the material, which was cDNA or gDNA.

After removal of 2 bases from V and 6 bases from J, the junction contained 9 bases not matched to a gene. The germline V gene encodes CDR1 SGHAT and CDR2 FQDESV (reference sequence). This CDR3 is built from 15 residues. Original methodology: Using reference gene primer amplification, nucleated cell counts were estimated. Assay used: immunoSEQ multiplex PCR; TCRdb lists only in-frame clones, some missing. V, J and clone size are taken as reported in that table, and D and trimming were inferred from the DNA itself. The top ten hold 6% to 9% of the sample, which has roughly 300,000 clones, 65% to 90% seen once.

The clonotype was recovered from a human donor in a cohort sampled during active COVID-19. The chain has TRBV11-1 and TRBJ2-7, with 8 bases aligning to TRBD1. Input material: peripheral blood. DNA of the CDR3: TGTGCCAGCAGCTTAACCCGGACAGGGATTGGCGAGCAGTACTTC. Residues: CASSLTRTGIGEQYF.